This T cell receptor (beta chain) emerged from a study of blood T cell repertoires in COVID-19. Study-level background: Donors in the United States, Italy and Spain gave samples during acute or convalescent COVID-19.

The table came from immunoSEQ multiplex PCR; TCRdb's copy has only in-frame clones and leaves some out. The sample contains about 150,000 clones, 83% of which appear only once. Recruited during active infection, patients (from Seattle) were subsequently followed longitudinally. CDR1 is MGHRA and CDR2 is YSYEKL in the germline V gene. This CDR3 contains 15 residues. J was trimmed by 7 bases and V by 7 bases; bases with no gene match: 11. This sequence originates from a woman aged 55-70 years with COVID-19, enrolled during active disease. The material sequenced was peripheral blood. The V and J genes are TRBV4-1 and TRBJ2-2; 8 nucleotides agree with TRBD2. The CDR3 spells CASNSAGGGGGELFF. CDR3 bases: TGCGCCAGCAATTCAGCCGGGGGGGGCGGCGGGGAGCTGTTTTTT.